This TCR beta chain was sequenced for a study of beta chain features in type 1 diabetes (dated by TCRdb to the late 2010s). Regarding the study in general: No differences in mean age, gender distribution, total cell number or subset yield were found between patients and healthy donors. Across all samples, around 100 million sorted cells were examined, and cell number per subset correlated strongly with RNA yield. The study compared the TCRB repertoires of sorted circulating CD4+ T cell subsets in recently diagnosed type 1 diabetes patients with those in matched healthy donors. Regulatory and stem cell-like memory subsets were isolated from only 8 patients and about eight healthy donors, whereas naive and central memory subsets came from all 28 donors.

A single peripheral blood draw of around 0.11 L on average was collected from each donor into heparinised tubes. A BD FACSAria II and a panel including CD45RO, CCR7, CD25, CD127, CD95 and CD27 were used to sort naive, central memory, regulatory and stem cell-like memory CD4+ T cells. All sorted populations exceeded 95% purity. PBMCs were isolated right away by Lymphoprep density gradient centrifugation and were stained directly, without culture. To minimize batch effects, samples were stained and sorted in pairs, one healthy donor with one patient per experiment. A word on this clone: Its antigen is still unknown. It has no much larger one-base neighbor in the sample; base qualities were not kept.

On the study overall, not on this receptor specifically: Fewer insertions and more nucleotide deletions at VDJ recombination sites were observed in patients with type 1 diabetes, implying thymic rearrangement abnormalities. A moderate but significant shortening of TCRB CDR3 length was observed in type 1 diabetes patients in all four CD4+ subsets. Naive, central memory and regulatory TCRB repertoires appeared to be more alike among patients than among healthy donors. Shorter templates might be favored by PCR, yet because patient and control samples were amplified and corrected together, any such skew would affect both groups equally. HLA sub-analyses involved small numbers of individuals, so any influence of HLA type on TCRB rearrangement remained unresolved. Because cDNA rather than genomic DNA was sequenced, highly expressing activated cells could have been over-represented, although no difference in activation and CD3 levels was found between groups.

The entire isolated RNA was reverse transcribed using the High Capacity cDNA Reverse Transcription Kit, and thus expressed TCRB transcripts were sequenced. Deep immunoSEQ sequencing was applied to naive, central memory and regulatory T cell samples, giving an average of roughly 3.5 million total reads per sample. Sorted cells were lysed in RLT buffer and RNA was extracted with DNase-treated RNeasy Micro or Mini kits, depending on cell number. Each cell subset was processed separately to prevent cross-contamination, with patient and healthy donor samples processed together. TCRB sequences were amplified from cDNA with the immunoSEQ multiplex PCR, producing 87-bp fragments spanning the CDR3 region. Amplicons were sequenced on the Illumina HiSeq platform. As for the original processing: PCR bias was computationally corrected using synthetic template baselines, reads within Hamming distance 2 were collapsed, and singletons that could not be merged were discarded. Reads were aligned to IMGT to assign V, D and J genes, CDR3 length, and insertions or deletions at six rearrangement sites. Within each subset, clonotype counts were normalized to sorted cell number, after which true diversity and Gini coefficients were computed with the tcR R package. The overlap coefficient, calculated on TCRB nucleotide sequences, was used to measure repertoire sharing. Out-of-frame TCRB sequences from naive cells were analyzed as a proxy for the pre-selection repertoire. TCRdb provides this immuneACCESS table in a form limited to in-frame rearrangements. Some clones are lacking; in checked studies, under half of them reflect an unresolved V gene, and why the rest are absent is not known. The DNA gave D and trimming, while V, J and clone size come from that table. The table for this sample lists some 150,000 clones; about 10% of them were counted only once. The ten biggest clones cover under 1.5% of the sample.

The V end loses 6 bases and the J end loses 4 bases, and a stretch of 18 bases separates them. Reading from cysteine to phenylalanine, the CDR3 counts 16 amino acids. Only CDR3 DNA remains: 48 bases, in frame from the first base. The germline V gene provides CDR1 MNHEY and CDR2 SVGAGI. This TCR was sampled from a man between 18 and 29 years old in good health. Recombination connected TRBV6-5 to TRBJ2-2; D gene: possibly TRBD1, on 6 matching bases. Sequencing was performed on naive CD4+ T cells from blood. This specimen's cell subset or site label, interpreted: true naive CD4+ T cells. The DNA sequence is TGTGCCAGCAGCTACGCAGGGGCCCCCGCCACCGGGGAGCTGTTTTTT. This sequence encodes CASSYAGAPATGELFF.